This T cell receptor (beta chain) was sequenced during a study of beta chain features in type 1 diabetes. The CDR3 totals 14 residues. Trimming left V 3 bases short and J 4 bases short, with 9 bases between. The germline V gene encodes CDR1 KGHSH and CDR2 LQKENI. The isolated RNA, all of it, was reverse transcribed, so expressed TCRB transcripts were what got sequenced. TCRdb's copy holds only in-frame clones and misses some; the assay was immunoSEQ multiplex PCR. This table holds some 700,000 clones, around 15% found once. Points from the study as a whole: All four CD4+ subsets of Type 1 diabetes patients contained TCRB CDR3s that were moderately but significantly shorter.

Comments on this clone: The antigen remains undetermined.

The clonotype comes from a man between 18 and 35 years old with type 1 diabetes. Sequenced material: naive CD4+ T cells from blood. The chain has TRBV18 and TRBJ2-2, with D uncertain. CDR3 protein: CASSPGRSTGELFF. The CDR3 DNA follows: TGTGCCAGCTCACCTGGGCGCTCCACCGGGGAGCTGTTTTTT. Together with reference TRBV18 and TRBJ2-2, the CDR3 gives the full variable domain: NAGVMQNPRHLVRRRGQEARLRCSPMKGHSHVYWYRQLPEEGLKFMVYLQKENIIDESGMPKERFSAEFPKEGPSILRIQQVVRGDSAAYFCASSPGRSTGELFFGEGSRLTVL.